A single sample gave rise to the 20 T cell receptor beta chains below, sequenced in a study of graft-versus-host responses after intestinal transplantation. No antigen has been identified for these receptors. TCRdb keeps only in-frame clones here, not all; method: immunoSEQ multiplex PCR. The sample contains about 88,000 clones, 94% of which appear only once. Here the sequenced sample was unstimulated CD4+ T cells sorted from spleen or lymph node cells, taken before transplant. These receptors originate from a human donor who was the organ donor for an intestinal transplant.

J is TRBJ2-3 and V is TRBV7-9; 11 nucleotides agree with TRBD2. The CDR3 runs to 18 residues. The germline CDR1 and CDR2 sequences are SEHNR and FQNEAQ (reference sequence). V trimming: 4 bases; J trimming: 3 bases; junction bases outside the gene matches: 12. The CDR3 bases are TGTGCCAGCAGCTCATCCACTAGCGGGGGCATCGAAACAGATACGCAGTATTTT. It codes for CASSSSTSGGIETDTQYF.

The chain recombines TRBV6-4 with TRBJ2-2; no definite D call. This CDR3 is built from 17 residues. The germline V gene has CDR1 MRHNA and CDR2 SNTAGT. V lost 0 bases and J lost 4, with 15 bases in between. CDR3 amino acids: CASSDSWLVLGTGELFF. The CDR3 DNA is TGTGCCAGCAGTGACTCTTGGCTAGTATTAGGCACCGGGGAGCTGTTTTTT.

This rearrangement joins TRBV9 to TRBJ2-1; 13 bases are a match to TRBD2. The CDR3 has 18 residues. Germline CDR1 is SGDLS and CDR2 is YYNGEE. J was trimmed by 8 bases and V by 2 bases; bases with no gene match: 13. CDR3 in amino acids: CASSVGLAGAHLIHEQFF. The DNA of the CDR3 is TGTGCCAGCAGCGTCGGACTAGCGGGGGCCCATTTGATCCATGAGCAGTTCTTC.

The chain recombines TRBV4-1 with TRBJ1-2; maybe TRBD1 (6 bases). Germline V gene data show CDR1 as MGHRA and CDR2 as YSYEKL. CDR3 length: 12 residues. Trimming pared 8 bases from V and 3 bases from J, leaving 10 bases between. Here the CDR3 reads CASADRDYGYTF. CDR3 nucleotides: TGCGCCAGCGCGGACAGAGACTATGGCTACACCTTC.

DNA for the CDR3: TGCGCCAGCAGCCAAGCCCCCATAAATCAGCCCCAGCATTTT. Its protein is CASSQAPINQPQHF. The rearrangement uses TRBV4-3 and TRBJ1-5; D is ambiguous. V was trimmed by 1 base and J by 4 bases, leaving 8 bases between them. Per the germline V gene, CDR1 is LGHNA and CDR2 is YSLEER. There are 14 residues in the CDR3.

This chain links TRBV11-3 with TRBJ2-1, with D possibly being TRBD2 (6 bases). The CDR3 is 15 residues long. Trimming took 4 bases from V and 4 from J, leaving 14 bases between them. From germline, CDR1 is SGHNT and CDR2 YENEEA. The DNA of the CDR3 is TGTGCCAGCAGCTCGGTTGGCGGGAAATACAATGAGCAGTTCTTC. As protein: CASSSVGGKYNEQFF. Combining the CDR3 with reference TRBV11-3 and TRBJ2-1 gives the whole variable domain EAGVVQSPRYKIIEKKQPVAFWCNPISGHNTLYWYLQNLGQGPELLIRYENEEAVDDSQLPKDRFSAERLKGVDSTLKIQPAELGDSAVYLCASSSVGGKYNEQFFGPGTRLTVL.

In its sample, this clone was seen a few times. This rearrangement joins TRBV19 to TRBJ1-3; TRBD1 aligns across 7 bases. Germline V gene lookup returns CDR1 LNHDA and CDR2 SQIVND (reference sequence). V shed 7 bases and J 4 bases; nucleotides not matched to a gene: 7. This CDR3 has 14 residues. CDR3 nucleotides: TGTGCCAGTACGACAGGGACTGCCGGAAACACCATATATTTT. As protein: CASTTGTAGNTIYF.

The CDR3 sequence: CASRVRALGDGYTF. In nucleotides, the CDR3 is TGTGCCAGCAGGGTACGGGCGCTGGGCGATGGCTACACCTTC. The chain couples TRBV2 to TRBJ1-2; D is unclear. V shed 6 bases and J shed 6 bases, with 17 bases lying between them. Germline loops: CDR1 SNHLY, CDR2 FYNNEI. The CDR3 has 14 amino acids. Complete variable domain (other parts from reference TRBV2 and TRBJ1-2): EPEVTQTPSHQVTQMGQEVILRCVPISNHLYFYWYRQILGQKVEFLVSFYNNEISEKSEIFDDQFSVERPDGSNFTLKIRSTKLEDSAMYFCASRVRALGDGYTFGSGTRLTVV.

The chain employs TRBV9 and TRBJ2-2; TRBD1 aligns across 7 bases. With V trimmed by 4 bases and J by 2 bases, 2 bases remained unmatched. Germline V gene lookup returns CDR1 SGDLS and CDR2 YYNGEE. The CDR3 length is 14 residues. The CDR3 nucleotides are TGTGCCAGCAGCTGGGACAGCAACACCGGGGAGCTGTTTTTT. It translates to CASSWDSNTGELFF. Filled out from reference TRBV9 and TRBJ2-2, the complete variable domain reads DSGVTQTPKHLITATGQRVTLRCSPRSGDLSVYWYQQSLDQGLQFLIQYYNGEERAKGNILERFSAQQFPDLHSELNLSSLELGDSALYFCASSWDSNTGELFFGEGSRLTVL.

This clone was recorded once. This chain links TRBV29-1 with TRBJ1-5; D unresolved. CDR3 size: 12 residues. V was trimmed by 6 bases and J by 7 bases, leaving 13 bases between them. CDR1 SQVTM and CDR2 ANQGSEA come from the germline V gene. The CDR3 DNA sequence: TGCAGCGTCGCAGGCGCCGGGCAGCCCCAGCATTTT. It translates to CSVAGAGQPQHF.

The sample holds a few counts of this clone. The rearrangement joins TRBV7-2 to TRBJ2-7; 9 bases map to TRBD1. CDR1 and CDR2 (germline): SGHTA, FQGNSA. V gave up 5 bases and J gave up 3 bases; unmatched junction bases: 2. The CDR3 contains 13 residues. The CDR3 loop reads CASSRDRVYEQYF. CDR3 nucleotide sequence: TGTGCCAGCAGCCGGGACAGGGTCTACGAGCAGTACTTC.

V and J are TRBV9 and TRBJ1-2; D not resolved. Germline V CDR1 and CDR2: SGDLS, YYNGEE. The germline V and J ends were trimmed by 4 bases and 7 bases, with 14 bases remaining between them. The CDR3 runs to 13 residues. The CDR3 reads CASSLGTAVGYTF. DNA of the CDR3: TGTGCCAGCAGCCTTGGCACCGCTGTTGGCTACACCTTC.

In regard to this clone: Other DNA sequences in the sample encode the same CDR3. This chain links TRBV30 with TRBJ2-7, with 8 positions matching TRBD2. From germline, CDR1 is GTSNPN and CDR2 SVGIG (reference sequence). The CDR3 is made up of 13 amino acids. J gave up 7 bases and V 2 bases, and 7 bases lay outside the gene matches. The CDR3 DNA reads TGTGCCTGGAGTCGGCTAGCGGGCGGGGAGCAGTACTTC. Translated: CAWSRLAGGEQYF.

This rearrangement joins TRBV9 to TRBJ2-1, with D perhaps TRBD1 (6 bases). V was clipped by 1 base and J by 4 bases, with 6 bases between them. Germline CDR1 reads SGDLS; CDR2 reads YYNGEE. The CDR3 length is 13 residues. This CDR3 reads CASSVTGYNEQFF. The CDR3 coding sequence is TGTGCCAGCAGCGTAACAGGGTACAATGAGCAGTTCTTC.

In this sample, this clone turned up once. The junction departs from germline at one end; a sequencing error may be responsible. The V gene is TRBV6-1, the J gene TRBJ2-3; TRBD2 aligns across 9 bases. Germline V CDR1 and CDR2: MNHNS, SASEGT. The CDR3 is made up of 15 amino acids. The CDR3 bases are TGTGCCAGCAGGGAAGCGGGGGGACGCACAGATACGCAGTATTTT. Encoded protein: CASREAGGRTDTQYF.

The chain employs TRBV4-3 and TRBJ2-3; D is possibly TRBD1 (6 bases). This CDR3 is 17 amino acids long. The germline V and J ends were trimmed by 0 bases and 3 bases, with 16 bases remaining between them. Germline assignment: CDR1 LGHNA and CDR2 YSLEER. The CDR3, as DNA: TGCGCCAGCAGCCAAGAGGGGGCGGCCGCCGCGACAGATACGCAGTATTTT. Protein: CASSQEGAAAATDTQYF.

The V call is TRBV5-1, the J call TRBJ2-7; the D gene is possibly TRBD2 (5 bases). Trimming took off 0 bases at V and 4 bases at J, with 17 bases between the two ends. The V gene's germline CDR1 is SGHRS and CDR2 YFSETQ. The CDR3 sequence is 16 residues long. In DNA form, the CDR3 reads TGCGCCAGCAGCTTGGCCCTCTCCGGGGTCGGGTACGAGCAGTACTTC. Translated: CASSLALSGVGYEQYF.

This clone was seen once. The chain links TRBV5-1 to TRBJ2-2; 8 bases fit TRBD1. J gave up 5 bases and V 7 bases, and 10 bases lay outside the gene matches. Germline CDR1 reads SGHRS; CDR2 reads YFSETQ. This CDR3 region has 15 residues. The CDR3 loop is CASAPGGVGTGELFF. CDR3 sequence (DNA): TGCGCCAGCGCGCCAGGGGGCGTGGGAACCGGGGAGCTGTTTTTT.

The chain uses TRBV18 and TRBJ1-2, with D hard to call. The germline V gene encodes CDR1 KGHSH and CDR2 LQKENI. The CDR3 loop spans 14 amino acids. Trimming shortened V by 2 bases and J by 1 base, and 8 bases separated the two germline ends. The CDR3: CASSPAQDNYGYTF. CDR3 DNA sequence: TGTGCCAGCTCACCAGCCCAGGATAACTATGGCTACACCTTC.

This chain connects TRBV11-3 to TRBJ1-5, with TRBD1 as a possible D gene (6 bases). Looked up from germline, CDR1 is SGHNT and CDR2 is YENEEA. Trimming removed 1 base from V and 4 bases from J, with 8 bases in between. This CDR3 has 14 amino acids. CDR3 amino acids: CASSLAGANQPQHF. CDR3 sequence (DNA): TGTGCCAGCAGCTTAGCAGGGGCGAATCAGCCCCAGCATTTT.